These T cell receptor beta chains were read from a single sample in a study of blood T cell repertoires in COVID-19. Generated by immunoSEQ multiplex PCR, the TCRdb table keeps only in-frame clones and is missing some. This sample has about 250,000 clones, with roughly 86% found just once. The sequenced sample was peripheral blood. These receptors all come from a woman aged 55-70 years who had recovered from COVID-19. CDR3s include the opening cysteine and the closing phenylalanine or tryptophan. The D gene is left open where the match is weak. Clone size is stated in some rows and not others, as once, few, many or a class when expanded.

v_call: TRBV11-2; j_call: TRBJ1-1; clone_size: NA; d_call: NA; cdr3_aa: CASKNRAEAFF; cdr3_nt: TGTGCCAGCAAGAACAGAGCTGAAGCTTTCTTT
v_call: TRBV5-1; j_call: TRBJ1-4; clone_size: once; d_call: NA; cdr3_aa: CASSSRGDEKLFF; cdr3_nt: TGCGCCAGCAGCTCCCGGGGTGATGAAAAACTGTTTTTT
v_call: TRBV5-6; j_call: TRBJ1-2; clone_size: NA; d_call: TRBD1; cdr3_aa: CASSLPGQGAFGYTF; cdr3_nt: TGTGCCAGCAGCTTACCGGGGCAGGGGGCATTTGGCTACACCTTC
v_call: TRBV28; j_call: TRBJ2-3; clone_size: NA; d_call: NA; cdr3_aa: CAIGVPGVTDTQYF; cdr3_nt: TGTGCCATCGGGGTACCCGGGGTCACAGATACGCAGTATTTT
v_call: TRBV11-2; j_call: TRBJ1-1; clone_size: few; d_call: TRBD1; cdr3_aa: CASRTGGNVNTEAFF; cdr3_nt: TGTGCCAGCAGGACAGGGGGCAATGTGAACACTGAAGCTTTCTTT
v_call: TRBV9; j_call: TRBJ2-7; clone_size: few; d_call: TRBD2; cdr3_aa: CASSVAGGPYEQYF; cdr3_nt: TGTGCCAGCAGCGTAGCGGGGGGGCCCTACGAGCAGTACTTC
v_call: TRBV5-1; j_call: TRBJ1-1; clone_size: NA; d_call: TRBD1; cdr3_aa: CASSFPDRENTEAFF; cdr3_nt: TGCGCCAGCAGCTTCCCGGACAGGGAGAACACTGAAGCTTTCTTT
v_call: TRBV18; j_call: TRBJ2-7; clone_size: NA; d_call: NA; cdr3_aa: CASSPAGYEQYF; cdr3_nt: TGTGCCAGCTCACCAGCGGGCTACGAGCAGTACTTC
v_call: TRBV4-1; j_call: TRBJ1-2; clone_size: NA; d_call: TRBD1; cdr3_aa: CASSRPGGTAPGYTF; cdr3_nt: TGCGCCAGCAGCCGCCCGGGAGGGACAGCGCCTGGCTACACCTTC
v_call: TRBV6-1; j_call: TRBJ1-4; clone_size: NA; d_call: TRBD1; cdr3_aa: CASRETGVSEKLFF; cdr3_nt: TGTGCCAGCAGGGAGACAGGGGTCAGTGAAAAACTGTTTTTT
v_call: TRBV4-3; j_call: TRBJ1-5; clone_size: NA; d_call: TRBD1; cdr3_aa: CASSQDPFQGGQPQHF; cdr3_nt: TGCGCCAGCAGCCAAGATCCTTTCCAGGGGGGACAGCCCCAGCATTTT
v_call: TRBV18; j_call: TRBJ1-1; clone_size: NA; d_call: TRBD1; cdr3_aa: CASSPPGQSNTEAFF; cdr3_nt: TGTGCCAGCTCACCACCGGGACAGTCGAACACTGAAGCTTTCTTT